The 23 T cell receptor beta chains below were found in one sample sequenced in a study of T cell clones after liver transplantation. TCRdb keeps only in-frame clones here, not all; method: immunoSEQ multiplex PCR. This table has roughly 120,000 clones, approximately 90% appearing once. The sequencing here drew on CD4+ T cells from blood, taken 12 months after liver transplant. The receptors come from a human patient who received a liver transplant. A share of the T cells may be of graft donor origin.

The chain links TRBV28 to TRBJ2-7; the D is unclear. This CDR3 region has 9 residues. The V end lost 11 bases, the J end lost 0 bases, and 2 bases lay between the germline ends. Germline V gives CDR1 MDHEN, CDR2 SYDVKM. This CDR3 reads CADSYEQYF. The DNA for the CDR3 is TGTGCCGACTCCTACGAGCAGTACTTC. The entire variable domain, with the rest obtained from reference TRBV28 and TRBJ2-7, is as follows: DVKVTQSSRYLVKRTGEKVFLECVQDMDHENMFWYRQDPGLGLRLIYFSYDVKMKEKGDIPEGYSVSREKKERFSLILESASTNQTSMYLCADSYEQYFGPGTRLTVT.

The gene calls are TRBV11-3 and TRBJ2-1, with TRBD1 matching 9 bases. The germline V gene encodes CDR1 SGHNT and CDR2 YENEEA. Trimming cost V 4 bases and J 7 bases; bases outside gene matches: 2. The CDR3 sequence is 13 residues long. CDR3 DNA sequence: TGTGCCAGCAGCTCTGACAGGGGGAATGAGCAGTTCTTC. Translating it yields CASSSDRGNEQFF. Full variable domain (outside the CDR3, taken from reference TRBV11-3 and TRBJ2-1): EAGVVQSPRYKIIEKKQPVAFWCNPISGHNTLYWYLQNLGQGPELLIRYENEEAVDDSQLPKDRFSAERLKGVDSTLKIQPAELGDSAVYLCASSSDRGNEQFFGPGTRLTVL.

The chain links TRBV7-3 to TRBJ2-5; the match to TRBD1 covers 8 bases. From germline, CDR1 is SGHTA and CDR2 FQGTGA. Trimming removed 4 bases from V and 4 bases from J; junction bases left unmatched: 5. CDR3 length: 14 amino acids. The chain's CDR3 is CASSSPQGAETQYF. The DNA for the CDR3 is TGTGCCAGCAGCTCCCCGCAGGGGGCAGAGACCCAGTACTTC.

The gene calls are TRBV28 and TRBJ2-1; D remains unclear. There are 11 residues in the CDR3. Germline CDR1 is MDHEN and CDR2 is SYDVKM. Trimming stripped 3 bases from V and 7 bases from J, with 4 bases between. The CDR3 loop is CASSLLNEQFF. In nucleotides, the CDR3 is TGTGCCAGCAGTTTGCTAAATGAGCAGTTCTTC.

The chain links TRBV11-1 to TRBJ1-1; D possibly corresponds to TRBD1 (5 bases). Trimming left V 3 bases short and J 5 bases short, with 10 bases between. Germline V gives CDR1 SGHAT, CDR2 FQDESV (reference sequence). The CDR3 is 13 residues long. The CDR3 region has the DNA TGTGCCAGCAGCTTGAGACAGTTGACTGAAGCTTTCTTT. This encodes CASSLRQLTEAFF.

In the case of this clone: The sample contains more than one DNA sequence encoding this CDR3. The rearrangement joins TRBV28 to TRBJ1-2, with D possibly being TRBD1 (5 bases). The CDR3 totals 13 residues. V dropped 2 bases and J dropped 1 base, with 5 bases sitting between them. Germline V gene sequence: CDR1 MDHEN, CDR2 SYDVKM. CDR3 protein: CASSLQGNYGYTF. The CDR3 nucleotides read TGTGCCAGCAGTTTACAGGGTAACTATGGCTACACCTTC.

The rearrangement uses TRBV2 and TRBJ2-2; D gene unclear. Trimming took 1 base from V and 7 from J, leaving 7 bases between them. The CDR3 covers 13 residues. The V gene's germline CDR1 is SNHLY and CDR2 FYNNEI. The DNA of the CDR3 is TGTGCCAGCAGTGAAGTTGTTGGCGGGGAGCTGTTTTTT. It specifies CASSEVVGGELFF.

The chain is built from TRBV5-1 and TRBJ2-1; D tentatively fits TRBD1 or TRBD2 (5 bases each). CDR3 length: 11 amino acids. The germline CDR1 and CDR2 sequences are SGHRS and YFSETQ. V gave up 5 bases and J gave up 8 bases, with 8 bases separating them. CDR3 DNA sequence: TGCGCCAGCAGTGGGGACCATGAGCAGTTCTTC. It translates to CASSGDHEQFF.

The chain joins TRBV5-1 to TRBJ2-1; possibly TRBD1 for D (5 bases). This CDR3 is built from 15 residues. From germline, CDR1 is SGHRS and CDR2 YFSETQ. Trimming took off 0 bases at V and 7 bases at J, with 14 bases between the two ends. CDR3 sequence (DNA): TGCGCCAGCAGCTTGGTGGCAGGGCTAAGGAATGAGCAGTTCTTC. Its protein is CASSLVAGLRNEQFF.

The rearrangement joins TRBV6-6 to TRBJ2-7, with D perhaps assigned TRBD1 or TRBD2 (5 bases each). Germline assignment: CDR1 MNHNY and CDR2 SVGAGI (reference sequence). The CDR3 consists of 16 residues. The V end lost 6 bases, the J end lost 0 bases, and 18 bases lay between the germline ends. This CDR3 reads CASRSARDAYSYEQYF. CDR3 DNA sequence: TGTGCCAGCAGAAGCGCCCGGGACGCTTACTCCTACGAGCAGTACTTC.

The chain uses TRBV29-1 and TRBJ1-2; 7 nucleotides align to TRBD1. The germline V gene encodes CDR1 SQVTM and CDR2 ANQGSEA. There are 16 residues in the CDR3. The J segment lost 6 bases and the V segment lost 0 bases, leaving 13 bases of the junction unmatched. The CDR3 DNA reads TGCAGCGTTGAAGATAGGAGGGAGACAGGGAAGGATGGCTACACCTTC. Protein: CSVEDRRETGKDGYTF.

This rearrangement joins TRBV20-1 to TRBJ2-7; 7 bases line up with TRBD1. CDR1 is DFQATT and CDR2 is SNEGSKA in the germline V gene (reference sequence). The CDR3 contains 11 residues. The DNA of the CDR3 is TGCATGACCCAGACAGGGAACGAGCAGTACTTC. Its translation: CMTQTGNEQYF.

The rearrangement links TRBV28 to TRBJ1-1; TRBD1 matches 7 bases. CDR3 length: 14 amino acids. Germline V CDR1 and CDR2: MDHEN, SYDVKM. Trimming removed 2 bases from V and 5 bases from J; junction bases left unmatched: 5. The CDR3: CASSLTGVWTEAFF. CDR3 coding DNA: TGTGCCAGCAGTTTAACAGGGGTTTGGACTGAAGCTTTCTTT.

This rearrangement joins TRBV11-2 to TRBJ1-1; possibly TRBD1 for D (5 bases). CDR1 and CDR2 from the germline V gene are SGHAT and FQNNGV. Trimming removed 1 base at V and 8 bases at J, with 8 bases between. This CDR3 region has 12 residues. In DNA form, the CDR3 reads TGTGCCAGCAGCTTAGTGGGACTGGAAGCTTTCTTT. Translated: CASSLVGLEAFF.

The CDR3 DNA reads TGTGCCAGCAGATCCCCGGGGGGGCGCGACACTGAAGCTTTCTTT. Encoded protein: CASRSPGGRDTEAFF. This chain connects TRBV5-5 to TRBJ1-1; tentatively, D is TRBD1 (6 bases). With 5 bases removed from V and 3 bases from J, the gap between germline ends came to 17 bases. The germline gives CDR1 SGHKS, CDR2 YYEKEE (reference sequence). CDR3 length equals 15 residues.

The V gene is TRBV2, the J gene TRBJ2-7; D is possibly TRBD1 (5 bases). V shed 2 bases and J shed 7 bases, with 18 bases lying between them. The CDR3 loop spans 15 amino acids. CDR1 is SNHLY, CDR2 FYNNEI, per germline. DNA for the CDR3: TGTGCCAGCAGTGAATCCCCAGGGCTGCAATATGAGCAGTACTTC. Translation: CASSESPGLQYEQYF.

This chain joins TRBV27 and TRBJ2-1, with D possibly matching TRBD1 (6 bases). V was trimmed by 5 bases and J by 5 bases, leaving 19 bases between them. The CDR3 has 16 residues. The germline V gene has CDR1 MNHEY and CDR2 SMNVEV (reference sequence). CDR3 nucleotides: TGTGCCAGCAGTACCCCCAAGGGGGTAGGGGACAATGAGCAGTTCTTC. Its translation is CASSTPKGVGDNEQFF.

The chain uses TRBV10-3 and TRBJ1-1; tentative D call: TRBD1 (6 bases). Trimming took 5 bases from V and 1 from J, leaving 11 bases between them. There are 14 residues in the CDR3. Germline CDR1 reads ENHRY; CDR2 reads SYGVKD. CDR3 region: CAISTGTSNTEAFF. CDR3 coding DNA: TGTGCCATCAGTACCGGGACATCGAACACTGAAGCTTTCTTT.

This clone was seen only a few times. This rearrangement joins TRBV2 to TRBJ1-4, with D perhaps TRBD1 (5 bases). The CDR3 is made up of 16 amino acids. Germline V gene sequence: CDR1 SNHLY, CDR2 FYNNEI. Trimming shortened V by 6 bases and J by 4 bases, and 18 bases separated the two germline ends. The CDR3 DNA follows: TGTGCCAGCAGAAGGGGAGTTGCCCGGATTAATGAAAAACTGTTTTTT. It codes for CASRRGVARINEKLFF.

This chain links TRBV29-1 with TRBJ1-1; D is undetermined. The CDR3 loop spans 12 amino acids. From germline, CDR1 is SQVTM and CDR2 ANQGSEA. Trimming removed 6 bases from V and 1 base from J, with 9 bases in between. Written as DNA, the CDR3 is TGCAGCGTGCGACAATCGAACACTGAAGCTTTCTTT. It specifies CSVRQSNTEAFF.

V is TRBV11-3 and J is TRBJ2-3; no clear D gene. From germline, CDR1 is SGHNT and CDR2 YENEEA. This CDR3 is built from 14 residues. V lost 2 bases and J 6 bases, leaving 12 bases between the germline ends. The CDR3 region is CASSLTQALDTQYF. The CDR3 nucleotides read TGTGCCAGCAGCTTAACGCAGGCCCTTGATACGCAGTATTTT.

In DNA, the CDR3 is TGTGCCAGCAGCTTAAGTGGGGGAGTTTTGGATGAGCAGTTCTTC. It yields the protein CASSLSGGVLDEQFF. The chain links TRBV7-3 to TRBJ2-1; either TRBD1 or TRBD2 may fit D (5 bases each). This CDR3 is built from 15 residues. V lost 1 base to trimming and J lost 8 bases, with 15 bases between them. The germline gives CDR1 SGHTA, CDR2 FQGTGA. Variable domain in full (rest from reference TRBV7-3 and TRBJ2-1): GAGVSQTPSNKVTEKGKYVELRCDPISGHTALYWYRQSLGQGPEFLIYFQGTGAADDSGLPNDRFFAVRPEGSVSTLKIQRTERGDSAVYLCASSLSGGVLDEQFFGPGTRLTVL.

The chain carries TRBV6-5 and TRBJ2-7; D perhaps matches TRBD2 (6 bases). Between the trimmed V and J ends, which lost 7 bases and 2 bases, there was a span of 12 bases. The CDR3 has 13 amino acids. The germline V gene encodes CDR1 MNHEY and CDR2 SVGAGI. The CDR3 loop is CASKEGPTYEQYF. The CDR3, as DNA: TGTGCCAGCAAGGAGGGGCCTACCTACGAGCAGTACTTC.